The rows below give T cell receptor beta chains drawn from one sample of a study of Ad26.COV2.S vaccination and SARS-CoV-2 variants. Repertoires were generated with immunoSEQ multiplex PCR, while TCRdb's copy carries only in-frame clones and drops some. The sample holds hundreds of thousands of clones, 75% to 90% seen once. The source material was peripheral blood, sampled in a trial of Ad26.COV2.S vaccine versus placebo. These receptors were collected from a person aged 18-65 years who received the Ad26.COV2.S COVID-19 vaccine or a placebo. Each CDR3 is given with its conserved first and last residue. The D gene is left open where the match is weak. Rows may omit the clone size; those that give it use once, few, many or a size class.

clone size | J gene | D gene | V gene | CDR3 protein | CDR3 DNA
- | TRBJ2-5 | - | TRBV5-5 | CASSPQSGRETQYF | TGTGCCAGCAGCCCTCAGTCAGGGAGGGAGACCCAGTACTTC
- | TRBJ2-7 | - | TRBV28 | CASSHPSEGFQQYF | TGTGCCAGCAGTCACCCATCCGAAGGGTTCCAGCAGTACTTC
- | TRBJ1-1 | - | TRBV4-3 | CASSQGTAPSEAFF | TGCGCCAGCAGCCAGGGAACAGCACCCTCTGAAGCTTTCTTT
few | TRBJ2-1 | TRBD1 | TRBV5-1 | CASSRSDRRNEQFF | TGCGCCAGCAGCCGTTCGGACAGGAGAAATGAGCAGTTCTTC
- | TRBJ1-6 | - | TRBV3-1/TRBV3-2 | CASSPRFNSPLHF | TGTGCCAGCAGCCCCCGTTTTAATTCACCCCTCCACTTT
- | TRBJ2-5 | - | TRBV7-2 | CASSFEGTLEFETQYF | TGTGCCAGCAGCTTCGAGGGGACCCTTGAATTTGAGACCCAGTACTTC
- | TRBJ2-7 | TRBD2 | TRBV6-5 | CATTSGYEQYF | TGTGCCACTACTAGCGGTTACGAGCAGTACTTC
- | TRBJ1-5 | - | TRBV13 | CASSSVGQPQHF | TGTGCCAGCAGCTCAGTAGGTCAGCCCCAGCATTTT
once | TRBJ1-1 | - | TRBV7-8 | CASSLGPVRTNTEAFF | TGTGCCAGCAGCTTAGGTCCAGTGAGGACCAACACTGAAGCTTTCTTT
- | TRBJ2-1 | - | TRBV19 | CASSLDPPGHYNEQFF | TGTGCCAGTAGTCTGGATCCCCCAGGACACTACAATGAGCAGTTCTTC
- | TRBJ1-3 | - | TRBV5-1 | CASSLSVGMAGNTIYF | TGCGCCAGCAGCTTGTCGGTGGGCATGGCTGGAAACACCATATATTTT
- | TRBJ1-5 | TRBD1 | TRBV28 | CASKLTGGYQPQHF | TGTGCCAGCAAACTGACAGGGGGCTATCAGCCCCAGCATTTT
- | TRBJ2-3 | - | TRBV6-4 | CASKDKAEGDTQYF | TGTGCCAGCAAGGACAAGGCGGAGGGGGATACGCAGTATTTT
once | TRBJ2-1 | TRBD1 | TRBV30 | CAGDRGGINEQFF | TGTGCCGGGGACAGGGGAGGAATCAATGAGCAGTTCTTC
- | TRBJ2-7 | - | TRBV18 | CASSPFSDSYEQYF | TGTGCCAGCTCACCATTTTCAGATTCCTACGAGCAGTACTTC
few | TRBJ2-7 | - | TRBV28 | CASSFRTYPQYF | TGTGCCAGCAGTTTTAGGACCTATCCCCAGTACTTC
once | TRBJ1-2 | - | TRBV7-6 | CASSLGVSGTQYGYTF | TGTGCCAGCAGCTTAGGAGTATCAGGGACCCAGTATGGCTACACCTTC
once | TRBJ2-7 | - | TRBV18 | CASSPEIPLGEQYF | TGTGCCAGCTCACCAGAGATCCCCCTGGGGGAGCAGTACTTC
- | TRBJ2-1 | - | TRBV4-3 | CASSKGPASSYNEQFF | TGCGCCAGCAGCAAGGGGCCCGCGAGCTCCTACAATGAGCAGTTCTTC
once | TRBJ1-4 | TRBD1 | TRBV4-3 | CASSQDLQGALGNEKLFF | TGCGCCAGCAGCCAAGATCTTCAGGGGGCGTTGGGTAATGAAAAACTGTTTTTT
once | TRBJ2-5 | TRBD2 | TRBV5-6 | CASSLAGGPIETQYF | TGTGCCAGCAGCTTAGCGGGGGGGCCGATTGAGACCCAGTACTTC
- | TRBJ1-4 | - | TRBV7-2 | CASSLTPSPNEKLFF | TGTGCCAGCAGCTTGACCCCTAGCCCCAATGAAAAACTGTTTTTT
- | TRBJ1-2 | - | TRBV27 | CASGPDYGYTF | TGTGCGTCGGGCCCAGACTATGGCTACACCTTC
- | TRBJ2-3 | - | TRBV2 | CASSPGQTTDTQYF | TGTGCCAGCAGTCCGGGACAAACCACAGATACGCAGTATTTT
- | TRBJ2-1 | TRBD2 | TRBV29-1 | CSVELPAGGLVDEQFF | TGCAGCGTTGAACTCCCTGCGGGGGGGCTCGTCGATGAGCAGTTCTTC
- | TRBJ2-3 | - | TRBV9 | CASSVSSKGPDTQYF | TGTGCCAGCAGCGTATCTAGTAAGGGGCCAGATACGCAGTATTTT
- | TRBJ2-7 | - | TRBV7-9 | CAGGIAGVREQYF | TGTGCCGGGGGAATAGCAGGGGTCAGAGAGCAGTACTTC
- | TRBJ1-2 | - | TRBV24-1 | CATSDTRTSEGGYTF | TGTGCCACCAGTGATACCAGAACTTCCGAGGGTGGCTACACCTTC
- | TRBJ2-3 | - | TRBV4-2 | CASSLGRGQATDTQYF | TGTGCCAGCAGCCTCGGCAGGGGTCAGGCCACAGATACGCAGTATTTT
- | TRBJ1-3 | - | TRBV18 | CASSPSGSDTIYF | TGTGCCAGCTCACCTAGTGGGAGCGACACCATATATTTT
- | TRBJ2-7 | TRBD1 | TRBV9 | CASSVGVGAGGYEQYF | TGTGCCAGCAGCGTAGGGGTGGGGGCAGGGGGCTACGAGCAGTACTTC
- | TRBJ2-7 | - | TRBV4-2 | CASSQEGPGATYGQYF | TGTGCCAGCAGCCAAGAGGGTCCAGGGGCCACCTACGGGCAGTACTTC
once | TRBJ1-6 | - | TRBV29-1 | CSVQVRGANSPLHF | TGCAGCGTCCAAGTTCGGGGGGCAAATTCACCCCTCCACTTT
few | TRBJ1-5 | TRBD1 | TRBV27 | CASRQGQGGNQPQHF | TGTGCCAGCAGACAGGGACAGGGGGGCAATCAGCCCCAGCATTTT
- | TRBJ1-1 | - | TRBV27 | CASSPSRTEAFF | TGTGCCAGCAGTCCTAGTCGCACTGAAGCTTTCTTT
- | TRBJ1-1 | TRBD1 | TRBV7-3 | CASSLTGQGTTEAFF | TGTGCCAGCAGCTTAACGGGACAGGGTACCACTGAAGCTTTCTTT
- | TRBJ2-3 | - | TRBV7-2 | CASRSPGHQKWADTQYF | TGTGCCAGCAGATCACCGGGACACCAAAAATGGGCAGATACGCAGTATTTT
- | TRBJ1-1 | TRBD1 | TRBV3-1/TRBV3-2 | CASSQGVYRGSTEAFF | TGTGCCAGCAGCCAAGGGGTGTACAGGGGGAGCACTGAAGCTTTCTTT
once | TRBJ1-4 | TRBD1 | TRBV6-2/TRBV6-3 | CASSYSRQGGEKLFF | TGTGCCAGCAGTTACTCCCGACAGGGCGGTGAAAAACTGTTTTTT
- | TRBJ1-1 | - | TRBV5-5 | CASSLQGNTEAFF | TGTGCCAGCAGCCTACAGGGTAACACTGAAGCTTTCTTT
- | TRBJ2-2 | - | TRBV7-2 | CASAGPELFF | TGTGCCAGCGCTGGGCCGGAGCTGTTTTTT
- | TRBJ2-7 | TRBD1 | TRBV5-1 | CASSPRQGASSYEQYF | TGCGCCAGCAGCCCACGACAGGGGGCGAGCTCCTACGAGCAGTACTTC
few | TRBJ2-7 | - | TRBV5-1 | CASSSQSYEQYF | TGCGCCAGCAGCTCCCAATCCTACGAGCAGTACTTC
- | TRBJ1-2 | - | TRBV28 | CASSLTGTFYGYTF | TGTGCCAGCAGTTTAACAGGGACCTTCTATGGCTACACCTTC
once | TRBJ2-1 | TRBD2 | TRBV27 | CASSLAGAGYNEQFF | TGTGCCAGCAGTCTAGCGGGGGCGGGCTACAATGAGCAGTTCTTC
- | TRBJ2-5 | TRBD1 | TRBV19 | CASSPLGTVQETQYF | TGTGCCAGTAGTCCCCTGGGGACAGTCCAAGAGACCCAGTACTTC
- | TRBJ2-5 | - | TRBV18 | CASSSGSGETQYF | TGTGCCAGCTCCTCGGGGAGTGGGGAGACCCAGTACTTC
- | TRBJ1-3 | TRBD1 | TRBV3-1/TRBV3-2 | CASSHGTGIGNTIYF | TGTGCCAGCAGCCATGGGACAGGGATAGGAAACACCATATATTTT
- | TRBJ1-2 | - | TRBV7-2 | CASSLVGLSGYTF | TGTGCCAGCAGCTTAGTAGGGTTGTCCGGCTACACCTTC
once | TRBJ1-1 | - | TRBV27 | CASSPTGRGDTEAFF | TGTGCCAGCAGTCCGACGGGCAGGGGAGACACTGAAGCTTTCTTT